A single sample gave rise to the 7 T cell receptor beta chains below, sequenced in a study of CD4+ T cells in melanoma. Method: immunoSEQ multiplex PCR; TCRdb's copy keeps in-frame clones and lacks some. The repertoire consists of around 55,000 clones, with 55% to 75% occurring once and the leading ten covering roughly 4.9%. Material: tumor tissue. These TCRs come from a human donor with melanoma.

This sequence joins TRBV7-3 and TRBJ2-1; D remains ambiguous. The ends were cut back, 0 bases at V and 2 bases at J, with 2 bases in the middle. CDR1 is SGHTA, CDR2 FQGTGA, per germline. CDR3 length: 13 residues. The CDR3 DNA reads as TGTGCCAGCAGCTTAACGGCCTACAATGAGCAGTTCTTC. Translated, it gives CASSLTAYNEQFF.

CDR3: CASDHGVGTEAFF. The CDR3 coding sequence is TGCGCCAGCGACCACGGGGTTGGAACTGAAGCTTTCTTT. This sequence joins TRBV4-1 and TRBJ1-1; D is unresolved. The V gene lost 8 bases and the J gene lost 5 bases, with 15 bases spanning the gap. The CDR3 loop spans 13 amino acids. Germline lookup yields CDR1 MGHRA and CDR2 YSYEKL.

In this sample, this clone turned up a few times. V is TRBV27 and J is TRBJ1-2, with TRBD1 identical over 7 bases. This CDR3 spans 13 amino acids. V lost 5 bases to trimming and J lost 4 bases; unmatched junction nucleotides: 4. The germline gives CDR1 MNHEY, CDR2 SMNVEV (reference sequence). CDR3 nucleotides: TGTGCCAGCAGTAAAGGGGGCTCCTATGGCTACACCTTC. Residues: CASSKGGSYGYTF.

CDR3 coding DNA: TGTGCCAGCAGCCCCGGACATAACACCGGGGAGCTGTTTTTT. Its protein product is CASSPGHNTGELFF. The chain recombines TRBV7-3 with TRBJ2-2, with D tentatively TRBD1 (5 bases). The CDR3 is made up of 14 amino acids. Germline V gene lookup returns CDR1 SGHTA and CDR2 FQGTGA. V dropped 5 bases and J dropped 2 bases, with 9 bases sitting between them.

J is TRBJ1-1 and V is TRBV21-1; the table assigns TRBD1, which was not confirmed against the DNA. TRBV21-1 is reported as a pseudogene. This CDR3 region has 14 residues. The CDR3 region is CASSRTGLNTEAFF. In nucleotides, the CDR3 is TGTGCCAGCAGCCGAACAGGATTGAACACTGAAGCTTTCTTT.

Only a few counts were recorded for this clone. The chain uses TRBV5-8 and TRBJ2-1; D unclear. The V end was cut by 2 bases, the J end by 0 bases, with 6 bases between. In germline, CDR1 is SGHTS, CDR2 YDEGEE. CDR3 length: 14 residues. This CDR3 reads CASSFPASYNEQFF. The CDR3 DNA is TGTGCCAGCAGCTTTCCAGCCTCCTACAATGAGCAGTTCTTC.

CDR3 bases: TGTGCCAGCAGCCAAGAGTCGCTCGGCTCCTACGAGCAGTACTTC. Translating it yields CASSQESLGSYEQYF. The chain employs TRBV4-2 and TRBJ2-7; D remains ambiguous. The ends were cut back, 0 bases at V and 0 bases at J, with 9 bases in the middle. Germline-derived CDR1 and CDR2 are LGHNA and YNFKEQ. The CDR3 is 15 amino acids.